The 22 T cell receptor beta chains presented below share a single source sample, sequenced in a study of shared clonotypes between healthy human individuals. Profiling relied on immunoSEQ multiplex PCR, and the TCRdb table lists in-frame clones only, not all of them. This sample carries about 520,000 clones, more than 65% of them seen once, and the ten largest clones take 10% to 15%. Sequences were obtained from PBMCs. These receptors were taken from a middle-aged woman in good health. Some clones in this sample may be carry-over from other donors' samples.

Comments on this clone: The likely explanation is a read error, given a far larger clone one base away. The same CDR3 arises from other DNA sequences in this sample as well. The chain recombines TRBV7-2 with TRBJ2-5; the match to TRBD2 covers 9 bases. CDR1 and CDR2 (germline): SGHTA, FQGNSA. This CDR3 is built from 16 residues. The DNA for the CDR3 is TGCGCCAGCAGCTTAGGGCTAGCGGGACGCCAAGAGACCCAGTACTTC. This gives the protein CASSLGLAGRQETQYF.

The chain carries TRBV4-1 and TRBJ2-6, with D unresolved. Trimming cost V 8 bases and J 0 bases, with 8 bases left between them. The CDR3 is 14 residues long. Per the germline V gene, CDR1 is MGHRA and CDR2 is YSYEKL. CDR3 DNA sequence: TGCGCCAGCGCCAGCTTCTCTGGGGCCAACGTCCTGACTTTC. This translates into CASASFSGANVLTF.

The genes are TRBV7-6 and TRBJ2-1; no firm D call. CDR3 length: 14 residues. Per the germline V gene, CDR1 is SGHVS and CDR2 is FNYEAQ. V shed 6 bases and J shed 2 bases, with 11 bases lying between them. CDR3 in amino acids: CASRQLLPYNEQFF. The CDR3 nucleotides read TGTGCCAGCAGACAACTACTGCCCTACAATGAGCAGTTCTTC. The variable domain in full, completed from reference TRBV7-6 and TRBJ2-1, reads GAGVSQSPRYKVTKRGQDVALRCDPISGHVSLYWYRQALGQGPEFLTYFNYEAQQDKSGLPNDRFSAERPEGSISTLTIQRTEQRDSAMYRCASRQLLPYNEQFFGPGTRLTVL.

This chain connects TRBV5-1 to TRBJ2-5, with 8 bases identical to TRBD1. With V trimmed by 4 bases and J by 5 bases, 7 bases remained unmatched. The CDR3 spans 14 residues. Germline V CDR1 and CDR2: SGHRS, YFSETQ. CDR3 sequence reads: CASSTQGARETQYF. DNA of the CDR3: TGCGCCAGCAGCACGCAGGGGGCGCGGGAGACCCAGTACTTC.

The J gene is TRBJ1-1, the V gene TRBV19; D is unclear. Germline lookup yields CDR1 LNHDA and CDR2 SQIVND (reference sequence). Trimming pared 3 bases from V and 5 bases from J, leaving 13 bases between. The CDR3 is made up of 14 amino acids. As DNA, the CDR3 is TGTGCCAGTAGTATTGGTTCCAGCCGTACTGAAGCTTTCTTT. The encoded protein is CASSIGSSRTEAFF.

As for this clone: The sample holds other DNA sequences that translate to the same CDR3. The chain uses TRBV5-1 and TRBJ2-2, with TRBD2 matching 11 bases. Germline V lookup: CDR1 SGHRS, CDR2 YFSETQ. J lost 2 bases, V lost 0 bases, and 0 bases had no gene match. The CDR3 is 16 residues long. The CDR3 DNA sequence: TGCGCCAGCAGCTTGGGACTAGCGGGAAACACCGGGGAGCTGTTTTTT. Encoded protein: CASSLGLAGNTGELFF.

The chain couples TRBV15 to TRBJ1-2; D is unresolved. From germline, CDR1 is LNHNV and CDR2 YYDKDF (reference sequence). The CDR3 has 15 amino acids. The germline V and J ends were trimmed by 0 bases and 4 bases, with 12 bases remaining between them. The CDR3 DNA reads TGTGCCACCAGCAGAGATTTGTCAGGAACCTATGGCTACACCTTC. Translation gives CATSRDLSGTYGYTF. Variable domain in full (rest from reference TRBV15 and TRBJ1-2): DAMVIQNPRYQVTQFGKPVTLSCSQTLNHNVMYWYQQKSSQAPKLLFHYYDKDFNNEADTPDNFQSRRPNTSFCFLDIRSPGLGDTAMYLCATSRDLSGTYGYTFGSGTRLTVV.

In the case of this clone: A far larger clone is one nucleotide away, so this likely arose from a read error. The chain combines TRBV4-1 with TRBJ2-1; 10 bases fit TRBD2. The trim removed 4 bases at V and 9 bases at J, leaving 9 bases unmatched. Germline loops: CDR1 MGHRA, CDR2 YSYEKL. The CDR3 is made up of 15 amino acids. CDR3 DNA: TGCGCCAGCAGCCTGCCCCTAGCGGGAGCCGGTGAGCAGTTCTTC. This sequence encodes CASSLPLAGAGEQFF.

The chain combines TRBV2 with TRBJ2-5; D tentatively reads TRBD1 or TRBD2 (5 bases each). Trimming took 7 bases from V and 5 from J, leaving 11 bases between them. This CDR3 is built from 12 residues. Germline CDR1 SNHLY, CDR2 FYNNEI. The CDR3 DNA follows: TGTGCCAGCAACCGGGACGAGGAGACCCAGTACTTC. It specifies CASNRDEETQYF.

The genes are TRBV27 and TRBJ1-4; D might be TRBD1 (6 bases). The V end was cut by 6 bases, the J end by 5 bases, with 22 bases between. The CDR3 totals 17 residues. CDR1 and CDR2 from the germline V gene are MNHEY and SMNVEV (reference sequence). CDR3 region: CASRKLYTGRRNEKLFF. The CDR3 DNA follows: TGTGCCAGCAGAAAATTGTATACAGGGCGGAGGAATGAAAAACTGTTTTTT.

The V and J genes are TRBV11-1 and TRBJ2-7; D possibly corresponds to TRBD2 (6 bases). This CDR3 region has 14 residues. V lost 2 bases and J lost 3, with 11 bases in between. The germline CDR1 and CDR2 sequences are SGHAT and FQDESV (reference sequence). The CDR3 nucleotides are TGTGCCAGCAGCTTACCGGGACTCCACTACGAGCAGTACTTC. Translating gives CASSLPGLHYEQYF.

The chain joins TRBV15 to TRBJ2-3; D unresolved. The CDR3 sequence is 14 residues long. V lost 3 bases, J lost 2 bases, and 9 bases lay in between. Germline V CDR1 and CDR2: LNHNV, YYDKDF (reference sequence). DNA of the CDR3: TGTGCCACCAGCAGGAACAAAAACACAGATACGCAGTATTTT. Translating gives CATSRNKNTDTQYF.

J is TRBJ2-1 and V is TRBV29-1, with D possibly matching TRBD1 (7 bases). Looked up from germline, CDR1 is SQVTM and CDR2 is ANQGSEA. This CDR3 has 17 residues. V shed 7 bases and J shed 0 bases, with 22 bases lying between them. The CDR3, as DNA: TGCAGCGCCGCGGGGACAGCCTTTATTATCTCCTACAATGAGCAGTTCTTC. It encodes CSAAGTAFIISYNEQFF.

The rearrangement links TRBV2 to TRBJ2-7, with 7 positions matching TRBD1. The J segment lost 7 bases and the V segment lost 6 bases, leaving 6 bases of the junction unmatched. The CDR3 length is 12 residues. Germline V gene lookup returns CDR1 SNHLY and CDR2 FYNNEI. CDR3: CASSVQGVEQYF. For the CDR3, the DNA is TGTGCCAGCAGCGTTCAGGGGGTGGAGCAGTACTTC. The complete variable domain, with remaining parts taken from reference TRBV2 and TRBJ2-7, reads EPEVTQTPSHQVTQMGQEVILRCVPISNHLYFYWYRQILGQKVEFLVSFYNNEISEKSEIFDDQFSVERPDGSNFTLKIRSTKLEDSAMYFCASSVQGVEQYFGPGTRLTVT.

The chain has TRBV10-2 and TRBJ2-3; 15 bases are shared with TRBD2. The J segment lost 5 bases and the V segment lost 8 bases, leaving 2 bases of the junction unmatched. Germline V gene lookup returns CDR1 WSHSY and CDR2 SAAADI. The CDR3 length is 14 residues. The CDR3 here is CASRTSGREDTQYF. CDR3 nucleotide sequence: TGCGCCAGCCGGACTAGCGGGAGGGAAGATACGCAGTATTTT.

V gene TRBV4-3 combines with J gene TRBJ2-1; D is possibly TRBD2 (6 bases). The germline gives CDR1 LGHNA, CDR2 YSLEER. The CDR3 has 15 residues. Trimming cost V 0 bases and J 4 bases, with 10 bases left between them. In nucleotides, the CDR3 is TGCGCCAGCAGCCAAGATATGGAGGGATACAATGAGCAGTTCTTC. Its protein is CASSQDMEGYNEQFF.

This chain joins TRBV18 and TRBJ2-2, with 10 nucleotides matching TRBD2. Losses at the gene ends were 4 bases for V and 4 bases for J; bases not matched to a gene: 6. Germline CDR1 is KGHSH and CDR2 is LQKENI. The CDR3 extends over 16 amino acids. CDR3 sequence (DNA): TGTGCCAGCTCACTAGGACTAGCGGCCCCCACCGGGGAGCTGTTTTTT. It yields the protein CASSLGLAAPTGELFF.

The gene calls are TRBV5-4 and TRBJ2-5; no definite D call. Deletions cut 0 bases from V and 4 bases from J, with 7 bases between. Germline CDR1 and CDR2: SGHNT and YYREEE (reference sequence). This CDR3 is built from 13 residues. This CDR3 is CASSLAEAETQYF. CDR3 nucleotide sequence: TGTGCCAGCAGCTTGGCGGAAGCAGAGACCCAGTACTTC.

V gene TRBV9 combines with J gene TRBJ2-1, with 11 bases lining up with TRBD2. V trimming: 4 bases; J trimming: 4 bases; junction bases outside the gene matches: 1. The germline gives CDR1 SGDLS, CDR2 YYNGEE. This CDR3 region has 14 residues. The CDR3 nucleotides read TGTGCCAGCAGCACTAGCGGGAGTTACAATGAGCAGTTCTTC. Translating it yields CASSTSGSYNEQFF.

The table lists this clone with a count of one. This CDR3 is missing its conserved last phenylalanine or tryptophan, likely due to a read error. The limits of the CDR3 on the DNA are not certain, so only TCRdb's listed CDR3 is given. The CDR3 region is CASSLSWDRIY. The chain couples TRBV28 to TRBJ1-1; no DNA check was done on the table's D call, TRBD1. The V gene's germline CDR1 is MDHEN and CDR2 SYDVKM. 11 amino acids form the CDR3, both terminal residues included.

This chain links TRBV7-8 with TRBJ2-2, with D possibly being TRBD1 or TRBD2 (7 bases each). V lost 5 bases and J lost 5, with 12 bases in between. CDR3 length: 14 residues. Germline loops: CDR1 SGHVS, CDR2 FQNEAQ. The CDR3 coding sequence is TGTGCCAGCAGCCACAGGGGAGGGACCGGGGAGCTGTTTTTT. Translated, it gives CASSHRGGTGELFF. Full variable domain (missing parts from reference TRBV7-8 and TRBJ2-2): GAGVSQSPRYKVAKRGQDVALRCDPISGHVSLFWYQQALGQGPEFLTYFQNEAQLDKSGLPSDRFFAERPEGSVSTLKIQRTQQEDSAVYLCASSHRGGTGELFFGEGSRLTVL.

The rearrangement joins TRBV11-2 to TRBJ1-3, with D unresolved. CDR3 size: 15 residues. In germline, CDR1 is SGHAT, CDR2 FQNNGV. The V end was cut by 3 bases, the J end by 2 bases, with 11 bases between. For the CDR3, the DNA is TGTGCCAGCAGCTTGGTCCAAGGGCCTGGAAACACCATATATTTT. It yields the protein CASSLVQGPGNTIYF.